Listed below are T cell receptor beta chains from one sample, sequenced in a study of cytomegalovirus exposure and HLA in healthy donors. This table comes from immunoSEQ multiplex PCR, and its TCRdb copy is limited to in-frame clones, with some not included. This table has approximately 300,000 clones, around 86% appearing once. The source material was PBMCs. These receptors were obtained from a woman under 30 in good health and CMV-seronegative. CDR3s include the opening cysteine and the closing phenylalanine or tryptophan.

v_call	j_call	cdr3_aa
TRBV6-6	TRBJ2-3	CASRSSQISTDTQYF
TRBV7-9	TRBJ1-3	CASSLATGRYGNTIYF
TRBV9	TRBJ2-7	CASSGQNVPYEQYF
TRBV2	TRBJ1-5	CASSEGRPGPQHF
TRBV14	TRBJ1-3	CASSAQGNGNTIYF
TRBV19	TRBJ2-5	CASSISTVQETQYF
TRBV6-4	TRBJ2-2	CASSDNRGKDTGELFF
TRBV4-3	TRBJ2-3	CASSHGTASTDTQYF
TRBV5-1	TRBJ2-5	CASSGHRGGQETQYF
TRBV27	TRBJ1-1	CASRGQGNTEAFF
TRBV5-1	TRBJ2-7	CASSLGGNSYEQYF
TRBV10-3	TRBJ2-1	CAISESTGQSYNEQFF
TRBV5-6	TRBJ2-5	CASSLLVGAGVETQYF